This entry is about one T cell receptor beta chain. Its antigen is unknown. Assay: immunoSEQ multiplex PCR; the TCRdb copy retains only in-frame clones and omits some. Here the sample spans 20,000 to 25,000 clones, about nine tenths being singletons. These data are taken from a study of T cell repertoires and Cas9 in healthy adults. Whole-study context: SpCas9-reactive CD4 and CD8 T cells were characterized for potency, cytotoxicity and lineage.

General study findings and limits: SpCas9-reactive regulatory T cells reportedly mitigated SpCas9-reactive effector T cells in vitro.

The specimen was CD4+ effector T cells (CD127+, CD25-, CD137-, CD154-) from PBMCs; culture status not recorded. The clonotype comes from a human donor in good health.

The CDR3 reads CASSLGLNQPQHF. In nucleotides, the CDR3 is TGTGCCAGCAGCCTCGGATTGAATCAGCCCCAGCATTTT. V is TRBV11-2 and J is TRBJ1-5, with D unclear. The germline V gene has CDR1 SGHAT and CDR2 FQNNGV. The V and J ends lost 5 bases and 4 bases respectively, with 9 bases between them. The CDR3 has 13 residues.